This T cell receptor (beta chain) was captured in a study of blood T cell repertoires in COVID-19. TCRdb keeps only in-frame clones here, not all; method: immunoSEQ multiplex PCR. Among more than 150,000 clones listed, 80% were seen once. The CDR3 is made up of 15 amino acids. Germline V gene lookup returns CDR1 SGDLS and CDR2 YYNGEE. The junction had 7 bases not matched to a gene; V was cut back by 2 bases and J by 5 bases. V is TRBV9 and J is TRBJ2-1, with 7 bases matching TRBD2. The source material was PBMCs or T cells enriched from blood (not recorded which). The sequence was collected from a man aged 55 to 69 who had been exposed to COVID-19. The CDR3 region is CASSVLAVFNNEQFF. CDR3 DNA: TGTGCCAGCAGCGTGCTAGCGGTCTTCAACAATGAGCAGTTCTTC.